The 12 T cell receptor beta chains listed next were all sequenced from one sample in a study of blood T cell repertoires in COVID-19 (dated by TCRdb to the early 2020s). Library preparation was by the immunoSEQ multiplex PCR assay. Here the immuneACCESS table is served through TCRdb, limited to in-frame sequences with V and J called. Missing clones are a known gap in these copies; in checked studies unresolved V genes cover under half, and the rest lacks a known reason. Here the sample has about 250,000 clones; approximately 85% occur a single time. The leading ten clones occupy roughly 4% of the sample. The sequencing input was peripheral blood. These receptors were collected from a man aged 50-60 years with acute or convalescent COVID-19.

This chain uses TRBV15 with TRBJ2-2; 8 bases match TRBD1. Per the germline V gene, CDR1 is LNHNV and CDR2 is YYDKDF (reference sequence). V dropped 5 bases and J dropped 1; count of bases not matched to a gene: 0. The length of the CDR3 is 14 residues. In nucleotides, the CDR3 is TGTGCCACCAGCGGGACAGGGAACACCGGGGAGCTGTTTTTT. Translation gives CATSGTGNTGELFF.

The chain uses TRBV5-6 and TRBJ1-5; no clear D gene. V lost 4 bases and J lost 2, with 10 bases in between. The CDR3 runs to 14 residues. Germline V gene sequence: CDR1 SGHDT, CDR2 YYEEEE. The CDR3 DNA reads TGTGCCAGCAGCCCTTACATGGGCAATCAGCCCCAGCATTTT. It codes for CASSPYMGNQPQHF. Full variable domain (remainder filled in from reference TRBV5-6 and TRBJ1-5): DAGVTQSPTHLIKTRGQQVTLRCSPKSGHDTVSWYQQALGQGPQFIFQYYEEEERQRGNFPDRFSGHQFPNYSSELNVNALLLGDSALYLCASSPYMGNQPQHFGDGTRLSIL.

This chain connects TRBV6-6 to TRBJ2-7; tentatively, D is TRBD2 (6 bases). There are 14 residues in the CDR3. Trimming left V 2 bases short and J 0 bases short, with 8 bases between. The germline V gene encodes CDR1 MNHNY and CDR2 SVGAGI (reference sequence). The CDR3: CASSYPGSSYEQYF. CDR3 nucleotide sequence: TGTGCCAGCAGTTACCCCGGGAGCTCCTACGAGCAGTACTTC.

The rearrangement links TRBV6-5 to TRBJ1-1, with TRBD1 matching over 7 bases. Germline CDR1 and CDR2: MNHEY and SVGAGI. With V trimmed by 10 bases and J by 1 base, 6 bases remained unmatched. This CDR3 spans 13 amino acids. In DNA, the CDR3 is TGTGCCACGGGATACAGGGGGAACACTGAAGCTTTCTTT. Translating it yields CATGYRGNTEAFF.

CDR3 bases: TGTGCCAGCAAAGCGGCATATAGCAATCAGCCCCAGCATTTT. It yields the protein CASKAAYSNQPQHF. The chain couples TRBV27 to TRBJ1-5; no definite D call. V was trimmed by 7 bases and J by 0 bases, leaving 10 bases between them. Germline values: CDR1 MNHEY, CDR2 SMNVEV (reference sequence). The CDR3 runs 14 residues.

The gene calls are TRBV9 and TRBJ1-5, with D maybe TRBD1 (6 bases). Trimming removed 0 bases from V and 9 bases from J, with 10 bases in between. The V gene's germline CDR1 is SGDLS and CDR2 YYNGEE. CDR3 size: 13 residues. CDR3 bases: TGTGCCAGCAGCGTAGGGGACATGTCGCCCCAGCATTTT. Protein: CASSVGDMSPQHF.

The CDR3 DNA reads as TGTGCCAGCAGTAACGAAGGGGGAGTCACCGGGGAGCTGTTTTTT. Amino acid sequence: CASSNEGGVTGELFF. V and J are TRBV6-4 and TRBJ2-2; D is possibly TRBD1 (6 bases). The CDR3 is 15 amino acids. Between the trimmed V and J ends, which lost 5 bases and 4 bases, there was a span of 14 bases. CDR1 and CDR2 from the germline V gene are MRHNA and SNTAGT.

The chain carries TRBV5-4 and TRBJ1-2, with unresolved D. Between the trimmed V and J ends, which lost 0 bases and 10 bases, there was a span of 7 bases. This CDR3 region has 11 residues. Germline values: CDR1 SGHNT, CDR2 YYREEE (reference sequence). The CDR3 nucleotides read TGTGCCAGCAGCTTGGAGAGGGACTACACCTTC. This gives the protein CASSLERDYTF.

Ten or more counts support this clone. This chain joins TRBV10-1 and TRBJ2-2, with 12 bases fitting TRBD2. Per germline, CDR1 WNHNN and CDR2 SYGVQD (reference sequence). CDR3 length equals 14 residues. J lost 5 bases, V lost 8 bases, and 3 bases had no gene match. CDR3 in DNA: TGCGCCAGCTCAGGACTAGCGGGAACCGGGGAGCTGTTTTTT. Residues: CASSGLAGTGELFF.

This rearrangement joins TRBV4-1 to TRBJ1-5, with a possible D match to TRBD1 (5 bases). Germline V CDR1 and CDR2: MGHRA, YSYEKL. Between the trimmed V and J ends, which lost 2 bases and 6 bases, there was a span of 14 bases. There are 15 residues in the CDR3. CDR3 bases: TGCGCCAGCAGCCAATCGGGGGGAGAGGTTCAGCCCCAGCATTTT. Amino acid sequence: CASSQSGGEVQPQHF.

CDR3 sequence: CASSYSPGYNSPLHF. In DNA form, the CDR3 reads TGTGCCAGCAGTTACTCGCCGGGATATAATTCACCCCTCCACTTT. The chain links TRBV6-2 or TRBV6-3 to TRBJ1-6; D remains ambiguous. The V end was cut by 0 bases, the J end by 4 bases, with 7 bases between. CDR1 and CDR2 from the germline V gene are MNHEY and SVGEGT. The CDR3 covers 15 residues.

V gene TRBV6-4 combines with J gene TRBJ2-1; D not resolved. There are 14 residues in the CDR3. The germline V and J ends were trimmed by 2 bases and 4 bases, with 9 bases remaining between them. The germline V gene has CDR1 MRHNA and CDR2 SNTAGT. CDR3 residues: CASSDQAGYNEQFF. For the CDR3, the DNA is TGTGCCAGCAGTGACCAGGCAGGATACAATGAGCAGTTCTTC.